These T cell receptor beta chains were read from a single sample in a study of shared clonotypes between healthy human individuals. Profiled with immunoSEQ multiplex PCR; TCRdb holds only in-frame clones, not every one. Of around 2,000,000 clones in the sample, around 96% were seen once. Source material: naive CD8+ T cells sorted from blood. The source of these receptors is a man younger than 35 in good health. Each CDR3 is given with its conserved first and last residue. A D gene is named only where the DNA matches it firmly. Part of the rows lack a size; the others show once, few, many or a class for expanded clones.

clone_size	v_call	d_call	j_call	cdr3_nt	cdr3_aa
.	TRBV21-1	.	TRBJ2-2	TGTGCCAGCAGCAAAGCGGTACGGGAATACGCGAACACCGGGGAGCTGTTTTTT	CASSKAVREYANTGELFF
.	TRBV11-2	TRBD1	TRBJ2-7	TGTGCCAGCAACTCTCTGGGGACAGGGACCCCCGAGCAGTACTTC	CASNSLGTGTPEQYF
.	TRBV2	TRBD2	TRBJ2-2	TGTGCCAGCAATCCGGGAGGGAACACCGGGGAGCTGTTTTTT	CASNPGGNTGELFF
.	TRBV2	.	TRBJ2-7	TGTGCCAGCAGACAGCAGGGGAGCTCCTACGAGCAGTACTTC	CASRQQGSSYEQYF
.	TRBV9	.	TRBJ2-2	TGTGCCAGCAGCGTAGAAGGGGGTACCGGGGAGCTGTTTTTT	CASSVEGGTGELFF
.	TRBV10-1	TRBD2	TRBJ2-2	TGCGCCAGCAGTAGACTAGCGGGGGGGCCCGGGGAGCTGTTTTTT	CASSRLAGGPGELFF
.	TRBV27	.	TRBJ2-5	TGTGCCAGCAGTTGGGGGGCTGGTCGAGAGACCCAGTACTTC	CASSWGAGRETQYF
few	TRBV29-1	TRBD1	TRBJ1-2	TGCAGCGTTGAAGGGACAGGGGAGTATGGCTACACCTTC	CSVEGTGEYGYTF
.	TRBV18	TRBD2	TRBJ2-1	TGTGCCAGCTCACGTGCTGCGGGGGGGCACAATGAGCAGTTCTTC	CASSRAAGGHNEQFF
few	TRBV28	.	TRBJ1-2	TGTGCCAGCAGTCTTAGACCAACCAGGGGAGGCTATGGCTACACCTTC	CASSLRPTRGGYGYTF
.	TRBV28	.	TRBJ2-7	TGTGCCAGCAGTTCAGGGCGGCAGGGGTCCCACGAGCAGTACTTC	CASSSGRQGSHEQYF
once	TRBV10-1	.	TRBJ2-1	TGCGCCAGCAGTGAGGCGACAGTCAGAGAGCAGTTCTTC	CASSEATVREQFF
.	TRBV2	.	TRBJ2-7	TGTGCCAGCATAGGGTTAATACTTAAGGGGCCACCCTACGAGCAGTACTTC	CASIGLILKGPPYEQYF
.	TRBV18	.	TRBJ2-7	TGTGCCAGCTCGTATAGCGAGGAAGGCGAGCAGTACTTC	CASSYSEEGEQYF
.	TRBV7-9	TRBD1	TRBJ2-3	TGTGCCAGCATCGGAGCTCCCCCAGGGGGTATAGGGATGGATACGCAGTATTTT	CASIGAPPGGIGMDTQYF
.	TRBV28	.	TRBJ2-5	TGTGCCAGCAGTTACGGGACATCGAACGCAGAGACCCAGTACTTC	CASSYGTSNAETQYF
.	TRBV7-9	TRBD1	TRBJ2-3	TGTGCCAGCAGCTTAAGGACAGGGAGCACAGATACGCAGTATTTT	CASSLRTGSTDTQYF
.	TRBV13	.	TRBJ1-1	TGTGCCAGCAGCTCCCTTTCGGGGAACACTGAAGCTTTCTTT	CASSSLSGNTEAFF
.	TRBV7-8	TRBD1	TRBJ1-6	TGTGCCAGCAGCTTCCCTCGACAGGGGATAACGAGCTCCTATAATTCACCCCTCCACTTT	CASSFPRQGITSSYNSPLHF
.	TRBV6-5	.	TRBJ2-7	TGTGCCAGCAGTTCCGGACCCTACGAGCAGTACTTC	CASSSGPYEQYF
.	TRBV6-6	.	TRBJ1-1	TGTGCCAGCAGTTACGAGGGGGAAGCTTTCTTT	CASSYEGEAFF
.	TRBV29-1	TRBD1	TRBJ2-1	TGCAGCGTTGAGGGACAGGGAGGTCCGGATGAGCAGTTCTTC	CSVEGQGGPDEQFF
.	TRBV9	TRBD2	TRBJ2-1	TGTGCCAGCAGCGTAGGTCTAGGACTAGCGGGATTCGAGCAGTTCTTC	CASSVGLGLAGFEQFF
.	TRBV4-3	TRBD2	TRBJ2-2	TGCGCCAGCAGCCAGGGACTAGCGAGTGAGGCCGGGGAGCTGTTTTTT	CASSQGLASEAGELFF
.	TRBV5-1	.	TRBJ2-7	TGCGCCAGCAGCTTGGACAGGGTCGCCTACGAGCAGTACTTC	CASSLDRVAYEQYF
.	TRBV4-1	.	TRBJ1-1	TGCGCCAGCAGCCAAGGGGCGGGCAACACTGAAGCTTTCTTT	CASSQGAGNTEAFF
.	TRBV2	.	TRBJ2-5	TGTGCCAGCAGTGATTTTAGGGGGGAGACCCAGTACTTC	CASSDFRGETQYF
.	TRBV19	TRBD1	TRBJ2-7	TGTGCCAGTAGTTTACAGGGGAGCGAGCAGTACTTC	CASSLQGSEQYF